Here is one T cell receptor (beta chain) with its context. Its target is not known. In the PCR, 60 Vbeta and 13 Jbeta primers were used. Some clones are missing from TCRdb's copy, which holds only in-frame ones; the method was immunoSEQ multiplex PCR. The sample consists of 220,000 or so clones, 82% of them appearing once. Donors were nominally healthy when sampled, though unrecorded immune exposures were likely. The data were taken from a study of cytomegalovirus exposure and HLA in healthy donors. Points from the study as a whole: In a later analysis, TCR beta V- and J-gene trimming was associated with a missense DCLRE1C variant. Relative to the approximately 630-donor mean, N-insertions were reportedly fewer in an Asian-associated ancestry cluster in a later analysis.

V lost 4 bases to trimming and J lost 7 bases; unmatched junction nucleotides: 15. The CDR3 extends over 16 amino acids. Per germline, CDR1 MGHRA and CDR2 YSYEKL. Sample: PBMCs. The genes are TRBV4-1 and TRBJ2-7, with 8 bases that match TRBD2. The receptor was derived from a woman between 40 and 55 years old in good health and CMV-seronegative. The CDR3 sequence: CASSRGLAGGGEEQYF. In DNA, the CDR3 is TGCGCCAGCAGCCGCGGTCTCGCGGGAGGTGGAGAGGAGCAGTACTTC.